The T cell receptor beta chain under discussion was sequenced for a study of blood T cell repertoires in COVID-19 (dated by TCRdb to 2020 to 2022). About the study as a whole: Samples covering the acute and convalescent phases of COVID-19 were provided by collaborators in the United States, Italy and Spain. The material from the prospective study consisted of cDNA or gDNA derived from T cells, B-cell-depleted T cells, or PBMCs. Deeply sampled blood TCRbeta repertoires from subjects exposed to, actively infected with, or recovered from COVID-19 were included in the dataset. A freely available public database, intended as a resource for researchers studying the immune response to SARS-CoV-2, is where the repertoires were released. The samples were drawn from the first 160 participants of the ongoing ImmuneRACE study and from 1,254 subjects provided by 6 global collaborators. Sample metadata almost always included a de-identified subject ID, COVID-19 status, age in years and sex. Where available, HLA class I and class II types were obtained from metadata supplied by the sample provider rather than from assay-based typing.

The germline ends are 14 bases apart after V is trimmed by 2 bases and J by 9 bases. Reading the germline V gene gives CDR1 MNHEY and CDR2 SVGEGT. From cysteine to phenylalanine, the CDR3 is 14 amino acids long. The entry retains the CDR3 DNA only, 42 bases that are in frame from base 1. This clone was counted a single time. Its binding antigen is unknown. It has no much larger one-base neighbor in the sample; base qualities were not kept. TCRbeta CDR3 regions were amplified from genomic DNA using the immunoSEQ Assay, a bias-controlled multiplex PCR. As for the original processing: The number of nucleated cells in each sample was estimated by amplification of reference gene primers within the assay. To quantify the absolute abundance of each unique TCRbeta CDR3 rearrangement, sequence reads were collapsed and filtered. For each sample, productive Simpson clonality was calculated as the square root of Simpson's diversity index across productive rearrangements. This immuneACCESS table, as held by TCRdb, lists in-frame sequences with V and J called but not all clones. Of the missing ones, under half trace to an unresolved V gene in checked studies; the others have no known cause. From that table come the V and J calls and clone size; the DNA was used to work out D and trimming. The sample data list approximately 120,000 clones, and 65% to 85% of these were observed just once. The top ten hold 5.5% to 6% of the sample.

Results and caveats for the whole study, not just this receptor: The amount of clinical and demographic metadata varied by source and participant and was provided uncurated.

Each collaborating institution followed its own protocols to collect whole blood in K2EDTA tubes. For TCRbeta analysis, collaborators shipped samples as frozen whole blood, isolated PBMCs, or DNA extracted from either of those sample types. Here the chain combines TRBV6-2 or TRBV6-3 and TRBJ1-5; TRBD1 could be the D gene, as 5 bases match. The receptor's source is an elderly man with active or convalescent COVID-19. The sequencing input was peripheral blood. The DNA sequence is given as TGTGCCAGCAGTTACGGCGGGGCCATCAGGCCCCAGCATTTT. The resulting protein is CASSYGGAIRPQHF.